Below, one TCR beta chain is given with its context. Genomic DNA served as template for TCR beta VDJ and CDR3 profiling. TCRdb re-derived calls from the reads in MiXCR, one entry per CDR3 protein. The repertoire includes roughly 190,000 distinct CDR3 sequences, about 53% of them detected once, and 15% to 20% sits in the top ten. The sample comes from a study of CD8+CD57+ T cells in acquired aplastic anemia. Study information: Sorted CD4+ and CD8+ cells gave a mean 3.2 ug DNA, range about 0.19 to 27.4 ug.

Trimming pared 0 bases from V and 1 base from J, leaving 7 bases between. This CDR3 contains 14 residues. Germline V CDR1 and CDR2: SGDLS, YYNGEE. This TCR derives from a human donor in good health, serving as a control. The sequenced material came from sorted CD4+, CD8+, or CD8+CD57+ T cells (not recorded which) from PBMCs. The V gene is TRBV9, the J gene TRBJ1-1; D is ambiguous. CDR3 DNA sequence: TGTGCCAGCAGCGTAGGTTCGGAGAACACTGAAGCTTTCTTT. It is translated as CASSVGSENTEAFF.